Below are 27 T cell receptor beta chains sequenced from a single sample in a study of cytomegalovirus exposure and HLA in healthy donors. Vbeta (60) and Jbeta (13) primers were used in the PCR. Sequencing was performed with immunoSEQ multiplex PCR; in TCRdb, only in-frame clones are kept and a portion is missing. Of around 130,000 clones listed, 8% to 9.5% are singletons. Sequencing used PBMCs. All receptors derive from a man aged 35 to 55 in good health and CMV-seronegative.

The V call is TRBV2, the J call TRBJ1-6; 10 bases are shared with TRBD1. V lost 4 bases and J lost 4; bases outside the gene matches: 4. The CDR3 consists of 16 residues. Germline CDR1 SNHLY, CDR2 FYNNEI. CDR3 protein: CASSARDRGYNSPLHF. CDR3 sequence (DNA): TGTGCCAGCAGTGCCCGGGACAGGGGTTATAATTCACCCCTCCACTTT.

The table lists this clone with a few counts. V is TRBV5-6 and J is TRBJ1-2; a weak D match, TRBD1 (5 bases). CDR1 is SGHDT, CDR2 YYEEEE, per germline. This CDR3 comprises 13 residues. V shed 0 bases and J shed 8 bases, with 11 bases lying between them. In nucleotides, the CDR3 is TGTGCCAGCAGCTTGGGCAGGGCTCTCGGCTACACCTTC. Translation gives CASSLGRALGYTF. The full variable domain, completed using reference TRBV5-6 and TRBJ1-2, is DAGVTQSPTHLIKTRGQQVTLRCSPKSGHDTVSWYQQALGQGPQFIFQYYEEEERQRGNFPDRFSGHQFPNYSSELNVNALLLGDSALYLCASSLGRALGYTFGSGTRLTVV.

This sequence joins TRBV27 and TRBJ1-6; 7 bases agree with TRBD1. Trimming removed 6 bases from V and 0 bases from J; junction bases left unmatched: 11. Germline CDR1 and CDR2: MNHEY and SMNVEV (reference sequence). The CDR3 extends over 18 amino acids. The CDR3 reads CASSLGGQLSSYNSPLHF. CDR3 coding DNA: TGTGCCAGCAGCCTAGGGGGACAGCTCAGCTCCTATAATTCACCCCTCCACTTT.

This clone was observed a handful of times. V and J are TRBV19 and TRBJ1-1, with TRBD1 matching 9 bases. J lost 4 bases, V lost 7 bases, and 7 bases had no gene match. Germline CDR1 and CDR2: LNHDA and SQIVND (reference sequence). CDR3 length: 14 amino acids. CDR3 sequence reads: CASMWTGVGTEAFF. The CDR3 DNA reads TGTGCCAGTATGTGGACAGGGGTTGGCACTGAAGCTTTCTTT.

V usage is TRBV28 and J usage is TRBJ1-5, with 7 bases matching TRBD1. Per the germline V gene, CDR1 is MDHEN and CDR2 is SYDVKM. After removal of 3 bases from V and 6 bases from J, the junction contained 11 bases not matched to a gene. The length of the CDR3 is 16 residues. The CDR3 region has the DNA TGTGCCAGCAGTTTTCCAGGGGGGCAGGGTAGTCAGCCCCAGCATTTT. It translates to CASSFPGGQGSQPQHF.

The chain recombines TRBV6-4 with TRBJ1-2, with 9 bases lining up with TRBD1. Per the germline V gene, CDR1 is MRHNA and CDR2 is SNTAGT. There are 12 residues in the CDR3. The J segment lost 4 bases and the V segment lost 8 bases, leaving 2 bases of the junction unmatched. CDR3 sequence reads: CASRDRAYGYTF. CDR3 sequence (DNA): TGTGCCAGCCGGGACAGGGCCTATGGCTACACCTTC.

V usage is TRBV4-3 and J usage is TRBJ2-7; D ambiguous. Germline assignment: CDR1 LGHNA and CDR2 YSLEER. The CDR3 is made up of 12 amino acids. Trimming took 10 bases from V and 2 from J, leaving 12 bases between them. For the CDR3, the DNA is TGCGCCACACCTTGGTACACCTACGAGCAGTACTTC. Translation gives CATPWYTYEQYF.

In this sample, this clone turned up a few times. The chain is built from TRBV5-5 and TRBJ2-7; 8 positions agree with TRBD2. This CDR3 has 15 amino acids. Unmatched junction bases numbered 7, after V lost 0 bases and J lost 5 bases. The germline CDR1 and CDR2 sequences are SGHKS and YYEKEE (reference sequence). CDR3 region: CASSLVLAGGDEQYF. CDR3 DNA: TGTGCCAGCAGCTTGGTGCTGGCGGGAGGCGACGAGCAGTACTTC.

This chain joins TRBV18 and TRBJ2-2; no clear D gene. Trimming pared 3 bases from V and 0 bases from J, leaving 14 bases between. Germline V gene lookup returns CDR1 KGHSH and CDR2 LQKENI. This CDR3 is built from 17 residues. The CDR3, as DNA: TGTGCCAGCTCACCGATAATGGGCAGGTCGAACACCGGGGAGCTGTTTTTT. Its protein is CASSPIMGRSNTGELFF. Complete variable domain (other parts from reference TRBV18 and TRBJ2-2): NAGVMQNPRHLVRRRGQEARLRCSPMKGHSHVYWYRQLPEEGLKFMVYLQKENIIDESGMPKERFSAEFPKEGPSILRIQQVVRGDSAAYFCASSPIMGRSNTGELFFGEGSRLTVL.

This clone was found a few times. The CDR3 protein is CASIRLGAGTQYF. CDR3 coding DNA: TGTGCCAGCATCAGACTAGGAGCGGGTACGCAGTATTTT. V and J are TRBV2 and TRBJ2-3, with D possibly matching TRBD2 (6 bases). Germline-derived CDR1 and CDR2 are SNHLY and FYNNEI. Trimming cost V 7 bases and J 8 bases, with 16 bases left between them. The CDR3 is 13 amino acids.

This clone was seen only a few times. This chain joins TRBV5-4 and TRBJ2-7, with TRBD1 matching over 9 bases. The junction had 7 bases not matched to a gene; V was cut back by 2 bases and J by 4 bases. This CDR3 contains 15 residues. Germline V gives CDR1 SGHNT, CDR2 YYREEE (reference sequence). For the CDR3, the DNA is TGTGCCAGCAGCTTACCGGGACAGGGTTCGTACGAGCAGTACTTC. Translation: CASSLPGQGSYEQYF.

The table lists this clone with a few counts. The chain employs TRBV4-2 and TRBJ2-3; D possibly corresponds to TRBD2 (6 bases). V was trimmed by 1 base and J by 5 bases, leaving 7 bases between them. The germline CDR1 and CDR2 sequences are LGHNA and YNFKEQ. This CDR3 contains 13 residues. Written as DNA, the CDR3 is TGTGCCAGCAGCCAAGTAGCGGAAGATACGCAGTATTTT. It translates to CASSQVAEDTQYF.

This clone was seen a few times. CDR3 DNA sequence: TGCGCCAGCAGTGAACAGGCCAATGAGCAGTTCTTC. Amino acids: CASSEQANEQFF. V and J are TRBV10-2 and TRBJ2-1; TRBD1 is a possible D gene (5 bases). There are 12 residues in the CDR3. The germline V gene encodes CDR1 WSHSY and CDR2 SAAADI. V lost 3 bases and J 6 bases, leaving 6 bases between the germline ends.

The J gene is TRBJ2-2, the V gene TRBV14, with 8 bases identical to TRBD1. The CDR3 runs to 15 residues. Looked up from germline, CDR1 is SGHDN and CDR2 is FVKESK. Trimming cost V 5 bases and J 4 bases; bases outside gene matches: 6. The CDR3 DNA reads TGTGCCAGCAGCGACCGGACAGGGCCCACCGGGGAGCTGTTTTTT. This codes for CASSDRTGPTGELFF.

This clone has only a few counts. The chain uses TRBV27 and TRBJ2-1; D call uncertain. The V and J ends lost 3 bases and 0 bases respectively, with 3 bases between them. Germline V gene lookup returns CDR1 MNHEY and CDR2 SMNVEV (reference sequence). The CDR3 contains 13 residues. The CDR3 DNA is TGTGCCAGCAGTTTGAGCTCCTACAATGAGCAGTTCTTC. Translated, it gives CASSLSSYNEQFF.

This clone was seen only a few times. The chain joins TRBV5-6 to TRBJ1-2; 7 bases line up with TRBD1. Germline assignment: CDR1 SGHDT and CDR2 YYEEEE. The CDR3 extends over 15 amino acids. With V trimmed by 2 bases and J by 0 bases, 4 bases remained unmatched. In DNA form, the CDR3 reads TGTGCCAGCAGCTTCGGGGACAGCGCTAACTATGGCTACACCTTC. Translating it yields CASSFGDSANYGYTF.

The CDR3 sequence is CASRGQLTYEQYF. The CDR3 coding sequence is TGTGCCAGCCGGGGACAGCTTACCTACGAGCAGTACTTC. The chain combines TRBV18 with TRBJ2-7; TRBD1 aligns across 7 bases. This CDR3 is 13 amino acids long. Per the germline V gene, CDR1 is KGHSH and CDR2 is LQKENI. The V and J ends lost 8 bases and 2 bases, in that order; junction bases with no gene match: 6.

V gene TRBV5-1 combines with J gene TRBJ1-6, with TRBD1 matching over 7 bases. Germline assignment: CDR1 SGHRS and CDR2 YFSETQ. The CDR3 extends over 16 amino acids. Trimming cost V 3 bases and J 4 bases; bases outside gene matches: 7. CDR3 region: CASSSSRQGYNSPLHF. The CDR3 DNA sequence: TGCGCCAGCAGCTCTTCTCGACAGGGATATAATTCACCCCTCCACTTT.

The table lists this clone with a few counts. The chain couples TRBV28 to TRBJ2-5, with D possibly TRBD1 on 5 matching bases. Trimming pared 4 bases from V and 1 base from J, leaving 13 bases between. The V gene's germline CDR1 is MDHEN and CDR2 SYDVKM. The CDR3 extends over 15 amino acids. DNA for the CDR3: TGTGCCAGCAGTTCCCCGACAGAAACCCAAGAGACCCAGTACTTC. Its translation is CASSSPTETQETQYF.

This clone was seen a few times. The gene calls are TRBV6-5 and TRBJ1-5, with a weak D call TRBD1 (6 bases). V dropped 6 bases and J dropped 1 base, with 10 bases sitting between them. CDR1 and CDR2 (germline): MNHEY, SVGAGI. The CDR3 has 14 amino acids. DNA of the CDR3: TGTGCCAGCAGCAAACAGGGAAGCAATCAGCCCCAGCATTTT. It codes for CASSKQGSNQPQHF.

The chain carries TRBV4-2 and TRBJ1-5, with 8 bases that match TRBD1. The V segment lost 4 bases and the J segment 6 bases; nucleotides outside the gene matches: 8. The germline gives CDR1 LGHNA, CDR2 YNFKEQ. CDR3 size: 15 residues. The CDR3 spells CASSPNRGGTQPQHF. Here the CDR3 DNA reads TGTGCCAGCAGCCCGAACAGGGGGGGAACTCAGCCCCAGCATTTT.

The chain joins TRBV7-8 to TRBJ1-6; tentatively, D is TRBD1 (6 bases). This CDR3 contains 15 residues. Germline CDR1 SGHVS, CDR2 FQNEAQ. V lost 3 bases, J lost 7 bases, and 13 bases lay in between. The CDR3 region is CASSFTTGWNSPLHF. CDR3 in DNA: TGTGCCAGCAGCTTTACGACAGGATGGAATTCACCCCTCCACTTT.

This clone has more than one count but fewer than ten. Being one base from a much bigger clone, this may be a read error. V gene TRBV6-1 combines with J gene TRBJ2-3; no definite D call. The ends were cut back, 6 bases at V and 3 bases at J, with 4 bases in the middle. The germline gives CDR1 MNHNS, CDR2 SASEGT. This CDR3 contains 11 residues. This CDR3 is CASRATDTQYF. For the CDR3, the DNA is TGTGCCAGCAGGGCTACAGATACGCAGTATTTT.

This chain connects TRBV6-6 to TRBJ1-5, with TRBD1 as a possible D gene (5 bases). The CDR3 covers 16 residues. Germline V CDR1 and CDR2: MNHNY, SVGAGI (reference sequence). Between the trimmed V and J ends, which lost 6 bases and 5 bases, there was a span of 20 bases. In DNA, the CDR3 is TGTGCCAGCAGGCCCTCGACGGGACTCAACGATCAGCCCCAGCATTTT. It yields the protein CASRPSTGLNDQPQHF.

The rearrangement links TRBV6-4 to TRBJ1-2, with TRBD1 matching 7 bases. Trimming cost V 3 bases and J 0 bases; bases outside gene matches: 10. This CDR3 has 17 amino acids. Germline assignment: CDR1 MRHNA and CDR2 SNTAGT. The CDR3 here is CASSEFVGTATNYGYTF. As DNA, the CDR3 is TGTGCCAGCAGTGAGTTCGTCGGGACAGCGACTAACTATGGCTACACCTTC.

This chain uses TRBV18 with TRBJ2-1; no definite D call. The CDR3 has 11 amino acids. Trimming removed 8 bases from V and 4 bases from J, with 6 bases in between. The germline V gene encodes CDR1 KGHSH and CDR2 LQKENI. This chain's CDR3 is CASNEYNEQFF. The CDR3 bases are TGTGCCAGCAACGAGTACAATGAGCAGTTCTTC. The full variable domain, with the rest looked up from reference TRBV18 and TRBJ2-1, is NAGVMQNPRHLVRRRGQEARLRCSPMKGHSHVYWYRQLPEEGLKFMVYLQKENIIDESGMPKERFSAEFPKEGPSILRIQQVVRGDSAAYFCASNEYNEQFFGPGTRLTVL.

This clone was counted once. The chain uses TRBV6-6 and TRBJ1-5; D remains unclear. CDR3 length equals 14 residues. Germline V gene data show CDR1 as MNHNY and CDR2 as SVGAGI (reference sequence). V lost 0 bases and J lost 4, with 7 bases in between. For the CDR3, the DNA is TGTGCCAGCAGTTACTCGAGAGGGAATCAGCCCCAGCATTTT. It is translated as CASSYSRGNQPQHF.